The 11 T cell receptor beta chains reported below all come from one sample, sequenced in a study of CD8 T cells in ankylosing spondylitis. One entry per CDR3 protein, called by TCRdb with MiXCR from the 5' RACE reads. The data show under 300,000 distinct CDR3 sequences, 8% to 9.5% seen once. The source material was blood, either unsorted or a sorted T cell fraction (not recorded which). These receptors all stem from a male donor with ankylosing spondylitis or in good health (not recorded which).

At least ten counts were recorded for this clonotype. The chain joins TRBV28 to TRBJ1-2, with a tentative D call TRBD1 (6 bases). CDR1 is MDHEN, CDR2 SYDVKM, per germline. The length of the CDR3 is 16 residues. Trimming cost V 5 bases and J 4 bases, with 20 bases left between them. DNA for the CDR3: TGTGCCAGCAGTCCCCCGACAGGAGGAGGGGCCTATGGCTACACCTTC. This gives the protein CASSPPTGGGAYGYTF.

This clonotype was seen at least ten times. V gene TRBV29-1 combines with J gene TRBJ2-7; TRBD1 matches at 9 bases. The CDR3 covers 15 residues. Germline V gives CDR1 SQVTM, CDR2 ANQGSEA. Losses at the gene ends were 3 bases for V and 3 bases for J; bases not matched to a gene: 9. CDR3 loop: CSVDRGTGPFYEQYF. CDR3 DNA sequence: TGCAGCGTTGATCGGGGGACAGGGCCCTTCTACGAGCAGTACTTC.

At least ten counts were recorded for this clonotype. The CDR3 DNA reads TGTGCCAGCAGCCGACAGGGTGGGGGCACAGATACGCAGTATTTT. Translated, it gives CASSRQGGGTDTQYF. The genes are TRBV3-1 and TRBJ2-3, with 7 bases fitting TRBD1. Trimming took 4 bases from V and 1 from J; bases not matched to a gene: 5. The CDR3 is 15 residues long. Germline V gene sequence: CDR1 LGHDT, CDR2 YNNKEL (reference sequence).

This clonotype was seen a few times. This may be a read error: a much more frequent sequence differs by one nucleotide. The CDR3 sequence is CCARDNRQRGDTGELFF. As DNA, the CDR3 is TGCTGTGCTAGAGATAATCGCCAGCGCGGCGACACCGGGGAGCTGTTTTTT. The chain joins TRBV20-1 to TRBJ2-2; D unclear. The CDR3 covers 17 residues. Germline loops: CDR1 DFQATT, CDR2 SNEGSKA (reference sequence).

This clonotype appeared many times. V is TRBV7-2 and J is TRBJ2-7; 8 nucleotides agree with TRBD2. Losses at the gene ends were 5 bases for V and 1 base for J; bases not matched to a gene: 7. Germline V CDR1 and CDR2: SGHTA, FQGNSA. The CDR3 is 15 residues long. DNA for the CDR3: TGTGCCAGCAGCCCAGAACTAGCGGAGTCCTACGAGCAGTACTTC. Translating gives CASSPELAESYEQYF.

This clonotype was counted ten times or more. V usage is TRBV7-8 and J usage is TRBJ1-2; perhaps TRBD1 as D (5 bases). Trimming took 4 bases from V and 8 from J, leaving 17 bases between them. The germline V gene has CDR1 SGHVS and CDR2 FQNEAQ. CDR3 size: 14 residues. The CDR3 reads CASSSGLRSYGYTF. The CDR3 DNA reads as TGTGCCAGCAGCTCGGGACTCCGAAGCTACGGCTACACCTTC.

This clonotype showed up many times. This chain joins TRBV12-3 or TRBV12-4 and TRBJ2-1; D might be TRBD2 (6 bases). CDR3 length equals 15 residues. Trimming stripped 5 bases from V and 0 bases from J, with 11 bases between. The CDR3 DNA follows: TGTGCCAGCAGTCAGGCAGCGGGCTCCTACAATGAGCAGTTCTTC. Encoded protein: CASSQAAGSYNEQFF.

This clonotype has at least ten counts. The V gene is TRBV20-1, the J gene TRBJ2-1; no firm D call. The CDR3 covers 10 residues. Per germline, CDR1 DFQATT and CDR2 SNEGSKA (reference sequence). V dropped 5 bases and J dropped 4 bases, with 3 bases sitting between them. CDR3 DNA sequence: TGCAGTGCTGGATACAATGAGCAGTTCTTC. It encodes CSAGYNEQFF.

This clonotype was detected many times. This rearrangement joins TRBV3-1 to TRBJ2-1; 8 bases line up with TRBD2. The CDR3 loop spans 13 amino acids. V was pared by 4 bases and J by 8 bases, with 4 bases of the junction left unmatched. Germline CDR1 and CDR2: LGHDT and YNNKEL (reference sequence). CDR3 DNA: TGTGCCAGCAGCCGGACTAGCTTCCATGAGCAGTTCTTC. This encodes CASSRTSFHEQFF.

This clonotype was picked up a small number of times. The chain uses TRBV20-1 and TRBJ2-7; 7 nucleotides match TRBD2. The CDR3 has 15 residues. V was clipped by 0 bases and J by 2 bases; unmatched bases: 7. Germline V gene data show CDR1 as DFQATT and CDR2 as SNEGSKA (reference sequence). The CDR3 coding sequence is TGCAGTGCTAGAGAAGGCGGCGGGAGAACCTACGAGCAGTACTTC. Protein product: CSAREGGGRTYEQYF.

This clonotype showed up many times. CDR3 amino acids: CATGQGMQETQYF. Written as DNA, the CDR3 is TGTGCCACCGGACAGGGGATGCAAGAGACCCAGTACTTC. The chain employs TRBV25-1 and TRBJ2-5; TRBD1 agrees at 9 bases. Looked up from germline, CDR1 is MGHDK and CDR2 is SYGVNS. Trimming cost V 10 bases and J 2 bases; bases outside gene matches: 5. CDR3 size: 13 residues.